This is a list of T cell receptor beta chains from one sample in a study of cytomegalovirus exposure and HLA in healthy donors. Sequencing used immunoSEQ multiplex PCR; TCRdb keeps in-frame clones, though not all of them. The sample comprises under 200,000 clones, around four fifths of which are singletons, and approximately 1.9% rests with the top ten. The sequencing input was PBMCs. The receptors originated from a man aged 18 to 30 in good health and CMV-seronegative. Both conserved end residues are part of each CDR3. Each record gives: clone size, J gene, V gene, CDR3 length, D gene, CDR3 DNA, CDR3 protein. D genes are given only for firm matches. Some rows have no size entry. The others give once, few or many, or a class for an expanded clone.

size: .; J: TRBJ1-4; V: TRBV6-1; length: 15; D: TRBD1; DNA: TGTGCCAGCAGTGAAGTCAGGGGACAGGCTGAAAAACTGTTTTTT; CDR3: CASSEVRGQAEKLFF
size: .; J: TRBJ2-1; V: TRBV5-1; length: 17; D: TRBD2; DNA: TGCGCCAGCAGCCCCCCGGGAGGGAGCGGGGGGGCCCTGGAGCAGTTCTTC; CDR3: CASSPPGGSGGALEQFF
size: .; J: TRBJ2-3; V: TRBV13; length: 16; D: .; DNA: TGTGCCAGCAGCCCGCCGGGACTTACTAGCACAGATACGCAGTATTTT; CDR3: CASSPPGLTSTDTQYF
size: .; J: TRBJ1-4; V: TRBV7-9; length: 15; D: .; DNA: TGTGCCAGCAGCCGCCCCTATCCAACTAATGAAAAACTGTTTTTT; CDR3: CASSRPYPTNEKLFF
size: .; J: TRBJ2-7; V: TRBV5-1; length: 13; D: .; DNA: TGCGCCAGCAGCTCGGAGAACTCCTACGAGCAGTACTTC; CDR3: CASSSENSYEQYF
size: .; J: TRBJ2-1; V: TRBV5-1; length: 12; D: .; DNA: TGCGCCAGCAGCCCACAGGGTGATGAGCAGTTCTTC; CDR3: CASSPQGDEQFF
size: .; J: TRBJ1-3; V: TRBV7-3; length: 15; D: .; DNA: TGTGCCAGCAGCTTGAGCGGGGGGCTTGGAAACACCATATATTTT; CDR3: CASSLSGGLGNTIYF
size: few; J: TRBJ2-1; V: TRBV2; length: 16; D: .; DNA: TGTGCCAGCAACCTTTATGGCCACGTGAGCGACAATGAGCAGTTCTTC; CDR3: CASNLYGHVSDNEQFF
size: .; J: TRBJ1-1; V: TRBV5-1; length: 16; D: .; DNA: TGCGCCAGCAACGCTGTTACAGGGAAGAGACCCACTGAAGCTTTCTTT; CDR3: CASNAVTGKRPTEAFF
size: .; J: TRBJ2-5; V: TRBV4-1; length: 13; D: .; DNA: TGCGCCAGCAGGCAGCCCAGCGGGGAGACCCAGTACTTC; CDR3: CASRQPSGETQYF
size: few; J: TRBJ2-7; V: TRBV25-1; length: 13; D: .; DNA: TGTGCCAGCAGTGCTAAGACAGGCCGCAAGCAGTACTTC; CDR3: CASSAKTGRKQYF
size: .; J: TRBJ2-2; V: TRBV30; length: 17; D: TRBD2; DNA: TGTGCCTGGACCCTGAAAAGCGGGGGGGTGAACACCGGGGAGCTGTTTTTT; CDR3: CAWTLKSGGVNTGELFF
size: .; J: TRBJ2-7; V: TRBV18; length: 15; D: .; DNA: TGTGCCAGCTCACCGGAAACCGGGACATACTACGAGCAGTACTTC; CDR3: CASSPETGTYYEQYF
size: .; J: TRBJ1-4; V: TRBV28; length: 13; D: .; DNA: TGTGCAGCTCGGGTGCCCCCGGGTGGAAAACTGTTTTTT; CDR3: CAARVPPGGKLFF
size: .; J: TRBJ2-2; V: TRBV11-2; length: 17; D: TRBD2; DNA: TGTGCCAGCAGCCCGGGACTAGCGGGAATTTACACCGGGGAGCTGTTTTTT; CDR3: CASSPGLAGIYTGELFF
size: .; J: TRBJ2-3; V: TRBV7-2; length: 12; D: .; DNA: TGTGCCAGCAGCTTACCGACAGATACGCAGTATTTT; CDR3: CASSLPTDTQYF
size: .; J: TRBJ2-7; V: TRBV9; length: 16; D: TRBD1; DNA: TGTGCCAGCAGCGTAGAGACAGGGACACCAATTACCGAGCAGTACTTC; CDR3: CASSVETGTPITEQYF
size: .; J: TRBJ2-5; V: TRBV5-6; length: 14; D: .; DNA: TGTGCCAGCAGCTGGGATAGCGGCGCCAGGACCCAGTACTTC; CDR3: CASSWDSGARTQYF
size: .; J: TRBJ1-5; V: TRBV2; length: 16; D: TRBD1; DNA: TGTGCCAGCAGATCAGACGGAGGGGGCAGGAATCAGCCCCAGCATTTT; CDR3: CASRSDGGGRNQPQHF
size: .; J: TRBJ2-7; V: TRBV18; length: 17; D: TRBD1; DNA: TGTGCCAGCTCACCAGGACAGGGGATAATGTCCCCTTACGAGCAGTACTTC; CDR3: CASSPGQGIMSPYEQYF